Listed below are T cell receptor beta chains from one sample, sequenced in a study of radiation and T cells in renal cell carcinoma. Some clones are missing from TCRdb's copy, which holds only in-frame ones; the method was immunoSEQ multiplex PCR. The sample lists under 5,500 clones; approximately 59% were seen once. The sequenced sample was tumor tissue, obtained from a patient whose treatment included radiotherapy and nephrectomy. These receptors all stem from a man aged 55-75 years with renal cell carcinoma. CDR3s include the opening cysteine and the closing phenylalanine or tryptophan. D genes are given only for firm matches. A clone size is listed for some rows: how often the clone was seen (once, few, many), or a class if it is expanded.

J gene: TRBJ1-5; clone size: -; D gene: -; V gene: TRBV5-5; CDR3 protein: CASSLEGGRNQPQHF; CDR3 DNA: TGTGCCAGCAGCTTGGAGGGGGGGAGAAATCAGCCCCAGCATTTT
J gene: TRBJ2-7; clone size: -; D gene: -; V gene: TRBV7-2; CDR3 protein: CASSRGSSEYF; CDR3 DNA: TGTGCCAGCAGCCGGGGTTCTTCAGAGTACTTC
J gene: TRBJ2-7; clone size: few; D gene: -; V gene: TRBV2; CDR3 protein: CASSVVRENEQYF; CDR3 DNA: TGTGCCAGCAGTGTTGTTAGGGAAAACGAGCAGTACTTC
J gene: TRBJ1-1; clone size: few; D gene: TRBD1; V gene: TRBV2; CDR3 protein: CASIRDSLDLNTEAFF; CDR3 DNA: TGTGCCAGCATCCGGGACAGCCTCGATTTGAACACTGAAGCTTTCTTT
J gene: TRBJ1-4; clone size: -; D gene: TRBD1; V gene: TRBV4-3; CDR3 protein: CASSQDPGTVTEKLFF; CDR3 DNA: TGCGCCAGCAGCCAAGACCCCGGGACAGTGACTGAAAAACTGTTTTTT
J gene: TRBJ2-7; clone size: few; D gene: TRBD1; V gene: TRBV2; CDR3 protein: CASTERGTGFSEQYF; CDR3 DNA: TGTGCCAGCACCGAACGCGGGACAGGGTTCAGTGAGCAGTACTTC
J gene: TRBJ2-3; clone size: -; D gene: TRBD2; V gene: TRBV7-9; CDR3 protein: CASSLGAGVTDTQYF; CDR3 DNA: TGTGCCAGCAGCTTAGGAGCGGGAGTCACAGATACGCAGTATTTT
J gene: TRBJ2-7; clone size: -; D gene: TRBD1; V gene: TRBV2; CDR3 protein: CASSERGQPLYEQYF; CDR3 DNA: TGTGCCAGCAGTGAAAGGGGACAGCCGCTCTACGAGCAGTACTTC
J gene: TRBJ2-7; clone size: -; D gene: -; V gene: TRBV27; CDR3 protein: CATSDGDEQYF; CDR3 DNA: TGTGCCACCAGTGACGGAGACGAGCAGTACTTC
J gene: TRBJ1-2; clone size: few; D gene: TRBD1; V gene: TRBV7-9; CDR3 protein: CASSRQGNYGYTF; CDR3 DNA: TGTGCCAGCAGCAGACAGGGGAACTATGGCTACACCTTC
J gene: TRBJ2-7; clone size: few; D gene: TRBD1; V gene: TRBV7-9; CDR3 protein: CASRGTGDTYEQYF; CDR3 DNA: TGTGCCAGCAGGGGCACAGGGGATACCTACGAGCAGTACTTC
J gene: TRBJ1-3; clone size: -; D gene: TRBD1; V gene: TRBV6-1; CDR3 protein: CASSVGQGRAGNTIYF; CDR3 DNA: TGTGCCAGCAGTGTTGGACAGGGAAGGGCTGGAAACACCATATATTTT
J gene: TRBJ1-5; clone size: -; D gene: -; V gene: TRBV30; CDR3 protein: CAWSGTGNQPQHF; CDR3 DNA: TGTGCCTGGAGTGGAACGGGCAATCAGCCCCAGCATTTT
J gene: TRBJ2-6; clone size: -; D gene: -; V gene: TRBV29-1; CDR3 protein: CSVELAGDFSGANVLTF; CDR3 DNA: TGCAGCGTTGAACTGGCAGGAGATTTCTCTGGGGCCAACGTCCTGACTTTC